The entry below describes one T cell receptor (beta chain). As yet, its antigen is unknown. The read ends 3 residues shy of where the CDR3 ends; the end is completed using the germline J gene. These data belong to a study of T cell clonality in common variable immunodeficiency. Overall study findings and caveats: Links between repertoire features and CVID complications were heterogeneity-limited. Reportedly, TCR beta sequences from common variable immunodeficiency showed fewer deletions and N-nucleotide insertions.

Patients and controls were mostly of Caucasian heritage. Each donor provided roughly 4.5 to 8 ml of heparinized whole blood. Produced via immunoSEQ multiplex PCR; TCRdb's table is partial and in-frame only. The profile covers about 52,000 clones, none occurring a single time. Germline values: CDR1 GTSNPN, CDR2 SVGIG (reference sequence). There are 14 residues in the CDR3. The sample comprised peripheral blood mononuclear cells. The rearrangement links TRBV30 to TRBJ2-3, with D hard to call. This sequence originates from a person between 18 and 69 years old in good health. The chain's CDR3 is CAWSVRLGQETQYF. The CDR3 DNA, read in part, is TGTGCCTGGAGTGTACGCCTGGGCCAAGAGACG.